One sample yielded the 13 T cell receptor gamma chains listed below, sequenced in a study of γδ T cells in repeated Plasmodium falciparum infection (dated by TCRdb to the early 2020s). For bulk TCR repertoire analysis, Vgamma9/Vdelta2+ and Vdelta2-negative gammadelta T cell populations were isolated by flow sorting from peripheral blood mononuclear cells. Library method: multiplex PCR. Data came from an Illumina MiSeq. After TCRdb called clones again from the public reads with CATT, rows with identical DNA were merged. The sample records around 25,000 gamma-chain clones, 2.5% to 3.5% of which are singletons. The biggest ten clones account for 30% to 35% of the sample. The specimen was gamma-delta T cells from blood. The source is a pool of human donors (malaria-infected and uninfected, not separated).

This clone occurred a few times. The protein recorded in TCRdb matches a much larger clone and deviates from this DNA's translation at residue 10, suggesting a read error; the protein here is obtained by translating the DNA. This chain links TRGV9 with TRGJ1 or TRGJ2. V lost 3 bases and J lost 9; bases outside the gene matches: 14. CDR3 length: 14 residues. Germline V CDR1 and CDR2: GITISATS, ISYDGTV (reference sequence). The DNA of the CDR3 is TGTGCCTTGTGGGAGTGTAGAGGTCGGTGTAAGAAACTCTTT. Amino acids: CALWECRGRCKKLF.

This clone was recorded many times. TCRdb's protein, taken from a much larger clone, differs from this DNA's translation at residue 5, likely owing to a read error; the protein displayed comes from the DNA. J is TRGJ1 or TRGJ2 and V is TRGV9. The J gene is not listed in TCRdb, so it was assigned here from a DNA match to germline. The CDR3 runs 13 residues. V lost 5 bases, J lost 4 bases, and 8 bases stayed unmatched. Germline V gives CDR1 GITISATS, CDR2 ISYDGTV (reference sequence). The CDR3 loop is CALWGYRYYKKLF. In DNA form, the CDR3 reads TGTGCCTTGTGGGGGTATCGCTATTATAAGAAACTCTTT.

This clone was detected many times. The CDR3 is CATWEQEDHYYKKLF. CDR3 nucleotide sequence: TGTGCCACCTGGGAACAAGAAGATCATTATTATAAGAAACTCTTT. The rearrangement links TRGV3 to TRGJ1 or TRGJ2. In germline, CDR1 is VTNTFY, CDR2 YDVSTARD (reference sequence). This CDR3 contains 15 residues. V gave up 4 bases and J gave up 2 bases; unmatched junction bases: 11.

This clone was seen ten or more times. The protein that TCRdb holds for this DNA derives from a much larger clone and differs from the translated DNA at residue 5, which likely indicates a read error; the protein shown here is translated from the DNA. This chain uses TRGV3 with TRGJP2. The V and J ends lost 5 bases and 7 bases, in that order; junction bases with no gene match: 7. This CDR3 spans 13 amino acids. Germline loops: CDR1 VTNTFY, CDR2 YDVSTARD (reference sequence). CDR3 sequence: CATWGLIDWIKTF. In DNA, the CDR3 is TGTGCCACCTGGGGCCTGATTGATTGGATCAAGACGTTT.

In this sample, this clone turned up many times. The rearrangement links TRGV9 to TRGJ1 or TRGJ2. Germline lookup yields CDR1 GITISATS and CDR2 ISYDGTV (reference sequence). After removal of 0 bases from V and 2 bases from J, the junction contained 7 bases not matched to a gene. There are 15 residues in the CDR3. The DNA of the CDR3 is TGTGCCTTGTGGGAGGTGCAAGACTATTATTATAAGAAACTCTTT. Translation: CALWEVQDYYYKKLF.

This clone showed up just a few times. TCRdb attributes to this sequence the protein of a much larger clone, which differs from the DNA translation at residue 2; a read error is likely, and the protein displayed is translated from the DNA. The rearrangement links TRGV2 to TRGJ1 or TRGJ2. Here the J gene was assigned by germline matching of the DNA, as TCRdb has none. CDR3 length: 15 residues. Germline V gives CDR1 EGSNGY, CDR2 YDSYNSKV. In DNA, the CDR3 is TGTACCACCTGGGACGGGCAGTTCGTTTATTATAAGAAACTCTTT. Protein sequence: CTTWDGQFVYYKKLF.

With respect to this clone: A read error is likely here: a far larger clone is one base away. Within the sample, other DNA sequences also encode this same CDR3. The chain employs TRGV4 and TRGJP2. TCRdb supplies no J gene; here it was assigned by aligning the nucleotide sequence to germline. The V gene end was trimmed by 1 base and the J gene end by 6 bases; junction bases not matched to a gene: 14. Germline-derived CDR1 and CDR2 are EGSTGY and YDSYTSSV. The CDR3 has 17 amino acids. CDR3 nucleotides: TGTGCCACCTGGGATGGCCTTGTGGGAGAGGGTGATTGGATCAAGACGTTT. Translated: CATWDGLVGEGDWIKTF.

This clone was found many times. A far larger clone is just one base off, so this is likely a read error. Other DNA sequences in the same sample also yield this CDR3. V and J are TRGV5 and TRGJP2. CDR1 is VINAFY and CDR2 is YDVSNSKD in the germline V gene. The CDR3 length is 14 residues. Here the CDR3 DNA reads TGTGCCACCTGGGACAAACGTAGTGACTGGATCAAGACGTTT. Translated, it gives CATWDKRSDWIKTF.

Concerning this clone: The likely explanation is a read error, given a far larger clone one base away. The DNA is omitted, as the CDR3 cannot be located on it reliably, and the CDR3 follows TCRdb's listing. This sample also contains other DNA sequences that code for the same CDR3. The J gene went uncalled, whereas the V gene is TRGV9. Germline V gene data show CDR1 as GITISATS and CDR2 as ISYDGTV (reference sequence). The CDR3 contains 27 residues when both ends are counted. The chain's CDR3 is CALFQRNSLAVEQHLLSQVSIGRIQHF.

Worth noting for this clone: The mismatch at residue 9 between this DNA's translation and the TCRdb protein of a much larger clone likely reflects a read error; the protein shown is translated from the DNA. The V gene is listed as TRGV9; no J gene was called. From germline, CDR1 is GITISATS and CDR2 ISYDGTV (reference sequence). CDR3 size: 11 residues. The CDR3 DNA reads TGTGCCTTGGGTATTTATTATAAGGAACTCTTT. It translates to CALGIYYKELF.

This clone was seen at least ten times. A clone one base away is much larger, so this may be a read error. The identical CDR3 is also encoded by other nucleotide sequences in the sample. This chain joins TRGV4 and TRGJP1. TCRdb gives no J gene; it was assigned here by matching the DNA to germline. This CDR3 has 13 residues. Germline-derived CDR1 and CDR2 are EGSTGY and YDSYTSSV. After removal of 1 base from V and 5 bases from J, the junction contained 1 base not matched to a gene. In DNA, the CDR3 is TGTGCCACCTGGGATGGTACTGGTTGGTTCAAGATATTT. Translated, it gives CATWDGTGWFKIF.

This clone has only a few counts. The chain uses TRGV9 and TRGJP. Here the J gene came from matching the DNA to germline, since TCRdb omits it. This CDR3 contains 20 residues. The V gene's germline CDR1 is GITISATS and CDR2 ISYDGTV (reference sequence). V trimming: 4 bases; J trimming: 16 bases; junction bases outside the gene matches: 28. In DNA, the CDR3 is TGTGCCTTGTGGGAAGATCCCACCTTAAAAGAGTTGGGCAAAAAAAAAATCAAGGTATTT. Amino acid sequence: CALWEDPTLKELGKKKIKVF.

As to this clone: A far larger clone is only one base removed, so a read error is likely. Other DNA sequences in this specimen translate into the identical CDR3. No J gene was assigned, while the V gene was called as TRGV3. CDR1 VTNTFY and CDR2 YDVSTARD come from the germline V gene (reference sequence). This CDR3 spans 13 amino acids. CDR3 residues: CATWDYRYYKKLF. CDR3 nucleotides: TGTGCCACCTGGGACTACAGGTATTATAAGAAACTCTTC.